Below are 22 T cell receptor beta chains sequenced from a single sample in a study of glioma-infiltrating T cells (dated by TCRdb to the mid-2010s). Sequencing instrument: Illumina MiSeq. TCR alpha and beta CDR3 regions were amplified with the iRepertoire nested amplicon-rescue multiplex PCR (arm-PCR) platform from RNA. The public reads were quality trimmed at Q25 with fastp and then assembled into clones with MiXCR by TCRdb, keeping productive beta chains. Records with the same CDR3 protein are collapsed into one entry carrying the most frequent genes and DNA. A total of approximately 88,000 distinct CDR3 sequences appear in this sample, 20% to 25% of them only once. More than 6.5% of the sample belongs to the ten largest clones. Sequencing was carried out using glioma tissue, nonneoplastic brain tissue, or PBMCs (not recorded which). Receptor source: a human donor with low-grade glioma or glioblastoma, undergoing nonglioma brain surgery, or in good health (not recorded which).

The sample holds many counts of this clonotype. The chain links TRBV5-4 to TRBJ1-6; no clear D. The CDR3 is 13 amino acids. CDR1 and CDR2 from the germline V gene are SGHNT and YYREEE (reference sequence). Between the trimmed V and J ends, which lost 2 bases and 9 bases, there was a span of 9 bases. As DNA, the CDR3 is TGTGCCAGCAGCTTCGGATTCTCTTCACCCCTCCACTTT. It translates to CASSFGFSSPLHF.

This chain links TRBV29-1 with TRBJ2-2; D call uncertain. V gave up 3 bases and J gave up 2 bases, with 7 bases separating them. The CDR3 runs to 13 residues. Germline V gene data show CDR1 as SQVTM and CDR2 as ANQGSEA. The CDR3 is CSVDPKNTGELFF. The CDR3 coding sequence is TGCAGCGTTGACCCAAAAAACACCGGGGAGCTGTTTTTT.

In this sample, this clonotype turned up many times. V and J are TRBV4-1 and TRBJ2-7; D remains unclear. Germline-derived CDR1 and CDR2 are MGHRA and YSYEKL. Trimming pared 5 bases from V and 4 bases from J, leaving 12 bases between. The CDR3 consists of 13 residues. The CDR3, as DNA: TGCGCCAGCAGCACCCCGTTTGGATACGAGCAGTACTTC. Protein product: CASSTPFGYEQYF.

This clonotype was found many times. This sequence joins TRBV20-1 and TRBJ1-1; D ambiguous. The CDR3 sequence is 14 residues long. Germline-derived CDR1 and CDR2 are DFQATT and SNEGSKA (reference sequence). Trimming shortened V by 5 bases and J by 4 bases, and 17 bases separated the two germline ends. CDR3 nucleotides: TGCAGTGCTCTTAAAGCTGCGGGTCTCACTGAAGCTTTCTTT. Translating it yields CSALKAAGLTEAFF.

In this sample, this clonotype turned up many times. This sequence joins TRBV20-1 and TRBJ2-7; 7 bases map to TRBD2. The CDR3 contains 13 residues. V trimming: 3 bases; J trimming: 4 bases; junction bases outside the gene matches: 6. CDR1 DFQATT and CDR2 SNEGSKA come from the germline V gene (reference sequence). The CDR3 sequence is CSASREALYEQYF. In nucleotides, the CDR3 is TGCAGTGCTAGTCGGGAGGCCTTATACGAGCAGTACTTC.

V and J are TRBV6-2 or TRBV6-3 and TRBJ2-3; 11 nucleotides align to TRBD2. This CDR3 region has 15 residues. The germline CDR1 and CDR2 sequences are MNHEY and SVGEGT. The CDR3 sequence is CASRTLAGATDTQYF. CDR3 sequence (DNA): TGTGCTAGCCGTACACTAGCGGGAGCCACAGATACGCAGTATTTT.

The chain uses TRBV5-5 and TRBJ1-5; the D gene is possibly TRBD1 (6 bases). V dropped 5 bases and J dropped 6 bases, with 6 bases sitting between them. The CDR3 consists of 11 residues. The V gene's germline CDR1 is SGHKS and CDR2 YYEKEE (reference sequence). The CDR3 loop is CASRQGQPQHF. CDR3 in DNA: TGTGCCAGCAGACAGGGTCAGCCCCAGCATTTT.

This clonotype was seen repeatedly, ten times or more. V usage is TRBV6-1 and J usage is TRBJ2-7, with D unresolved. The CDR3 is 13 residues long. In germline, CDR1 is MNHNS, CDR2 SASEGT. V was trimmed by 6 bases and J by 6 bases, leaving 15 bases between them. This CDR3 reads CASRVDGVSEQYF. DNA for the CDR3: TGTGCCAGCAGGGTGGACGGAGTCAGCGAGCAGTACTTC.

This clonotype was detected ten times or more. This rearrangement joins TRBV24-1 to TRBJ2-1; D is perhaps TRBD1 or TRBD2 (5 bases each). Per germline, CDR1 KGHDR and CDR2 SFDVKD. Trimming removed 5 bases at V and 3 bases at J, with 16 bases between. The CDR3 consists of 16 residues. CDR3 nucleotides: TGTGCCACCAGTGCAACGACAGAGGGCGACTACAATGAGCAGTTCTTC. The encoded protein is CATSATTEGDYNEQFF.

This clonotype was recorded many times. The chain carries TRBV12-3 or TRBV12-4 and TRBJ1-5; TRBD1 matches at 7 bases. The CDR3 is 15 amino acids. The V gene end was trimmed by 4 bases and the J gene end by 3 bases; junction bases not matched to a gene: 6. Written as DNA, the CDR3 is TGTGCCAGCAGTTACGGGACAGAAGTCAATCAGCCCCAGCATTTT. As protein: CASSYGTEVNQPQHF.

This clonotype was counted many times. The chain couples TRBV20-1 to TRBJ2-1; TRBD2 agrees at 7 bases. The trim removed 7 bases at V and 0 bases at J, leaving 9 bases unmatched. CDR1 is DFQATT and CDR2 is SNEGSKA in the germline V gene (reference sequence). This CDR3 has 15 amino acids. CDR3 in DNA: TGCAGTGTGAGGTCTAGCGGACTCTCCTACAATGAGCAGTTCTTC. Residues: CSVRSSGLSYNEQFF.

This clonotype was counted ten times or more. The chain has TRBV20-1 and TRBJ1-1, with D possibly TRBD1 on 5 matching bases. The V end was cut by 3 bases, the J end by 5 bases, with 16 bases between. The germline gives CDR1 DFQATT, CDR2 SNEGSKA (reference sequence). There are 14 residues in the CDR3. The CDR3 region has the DNA TGCAGTGCTAGCATCAAATCAGGGCAAACTGAAGCTTTCTTT. Translating gives CSASIKSGQTEAFF.

Worth noting for this clonotype: One end of the junction does not line up with germline, which may come from a read error. This sequence joins TRBV20-1 and TRBJ2-1; D gene unclear. Germline CDR1 is DFQATT and CDR2 is SNEGSKA (reference sequence). The length of the CDR3 is 13 residues. CDR3 bases: TGCAGTGCCCCGGCCAAGTTTGGCCATGGGCAGTTCTTT. As protein: CSAPAKFGHGQFF.

This chain uses TRBV5-1 with TRBJ2-1; no firm D call. With 2 bases removed from V and 0 bases from J, the gap between germline ends came to 6 bases. This CDR3 is built from 14 residues. CDR1 is SGHRS and CDR2 is YFSETQ in the germline V gene. The CDR3 loop reads CASSFLISYNEQFF. CDR3 bases: TGCGCCAGCAGCTTCCTTATCTCCTACAATGAGCAGTTCTTC. Looking up the rest from reference TRBV5-1 and TRBJ2-1 gives the full variable domain: KAGVTQTPRYLIKTRGQQVTLSCSPISGHRSVSWYQQTPGQGLQFLFEYFSETQRNKGNFPGRFSGRQFSNSRSEMNVSTLELGDSALYLCASSFLISYNEQFFGPGTRLTVL.

This clonotype was seen just once. J is TRBJ2-5 and V is TRBV5-6; 8 bases fit TRBD1. V shed 4 bases and J 3 bases; nucleotides not matched to a gene: 8. The CDR3 consists of 15 residues. CDR1 and CDR2 (germline): SGHDT, YYEEEE. The CDR3 is CASSPRTGSKETQYF. CDR3 nucleotide sequence: TGTGCCAGCAGCCCACGGACAGGGAGTAAAGAGACCCAGTACTTC.

V usage is TRBV7-2 and J usage is TRBJ2-7; D is tentatively TRBD1 or TRBD2 (6 bases each). Germline V lookup: CDR1 SGHTA, CDR2 FQGNSA. The germline V and J ends were trimmed by 3 bases and 3 bases, with 15 bases remaining between them. This CDR3 has 15 amino acids. The DNA for the CDR3 is TGTGCCAGCAGCTTTTCTAGCAGGGGAGGCTACGAGCAGTACTTC. Translated, it gives CASSFSSRGGYEQYF.

Only one count was recorded for this clonotype. This rearrangement joins TRBV7-7 to TRBJ2-5, with 7 bases matching TRBD2. The CDR3 sequence is 15 residues long. The junction had 5 bases not matched to a gene; V was cut back by 2 bases and J by 2 bases. Germline CDR1 SSHAT, CDR2 FNYEAQ (reference sequence). This chain's CDR3 is CASSLLAGPQETQYF. CDR3 nucleotides: TGTGCCAGCAGCTTATTAGCGGGCCCACAAGAGACCCAGTACTTC.

This clonotype showed up many times. The gene calls are TRBV10-3 and TRBJ2-5; perhaps D is TRBD1 or TRBD2 (5 bases each). This CDR3 has 15 residues. CDR1 and CDR2 from the germline V gene are ENHRY and SYGVKD. V dropped 5 bases and J dropped 5 bases, with 18 bases sitting between them. The DNA of the CDR3 is TGTGCCATCAGTCTAGCAGGGAGCTCCGGGGAGACCCAGTACTTC. Its protein is CAISLAGSSGETQYF.

V usage is TRBV3-1 and J usage is TRBJ1-5; D perhaps matches TRBD1 (5 bases). V shed 6 bases and J shed 2 bases, with 11 bases lying between them. CDR1 is LGHDT and CDR2 is YNNKEL in the germline V gene (reference sequence). This CDR3 contains 14 residues. CDR3 DNA sequence: TGTGCCAGCAGACGGGGCGGACGCAATCAGCCCCAGCATTTT. Its protein is CASRRGGRNQPQHF.

This clonotype was recorded many times. The chain couples TRBV20-1 to TRBJ1-4; D perhaps matches TRBD1 (6 bases). The CDR3 runs 13 residues. Trimming shortened V by 4 bases and J by 8 bases, and 14 bases separated the two germline ends. Germline V lookup: CDR1 DFQATT, CDR2 SNEGSKA (reference sequence). As DNA, the CDR3 is TGCAGTGCTAAGTGGGGGGCGAGGGAAAAACTGTTTTTT. It specifies CSAKWGAREKLFF.

This clonotype appeared many times. The V call is TRBV20-1, the J call TRBJ2-7, with 10 positions matching TRBD2. CDR1 and CDR2 (germline): DFQATT, SNEGSKA (reference sequence). This CDR3 spans 13 amino acids. V trimming: 3 bases; J trimming: 9 bases; junction bases outside the gene matches: 8. The CDR3 reads CSASQSGRVGQYF. The DNA of the CDR3 is TGCAGTGCTAGCCAAAGCGGGAGGGTGGGGCAGTACTTC.

The chain uses TRBV19 and TRBJ2-7, with a tentative D call TRBD1 (6 bases). V lost 5 bases to trimming and J lost 5 bases, with 10 bases between them. The CDR3 extends over 12 amino acids. CDR1 is LNHDA, CDR2 SQIVND, per germline (reference sequence). The CDR3 region is CASSWGPDEQYF. CDR3 sequence (DNA): TGTGCCAGTAGTTGGGGGCCAGACGAGCAGTACTTC.